The T cell receptor beta chain under discussion was sequenced for a study of cytomegalovirus exposure and HLA in healthy donors (dated by TCRdb to the late 2010s). About the full investigation: An earlier analysis of a few hundred of the donors reported under 300 Gb of sequence data and 95 million to 130 million unique TCR beta sequences obtained from about 170 million T cells. Rather than drawing on any new phenotypic data, the later analysis identified candidate immune exposures from TCR beta sequences and the way those sequences occurred across donors. Five DR-DQ haplotypes were handled as single units for association and clustering because linkage in the cohort was strong. Class I and class II HLA loci were covered by the typing at four-digit resolution. Donor age, sex, ethnicity and CMV serostatus were compiled together with the repertoire data. The aim of the study was to test whether cataloging public T cell receptors could identify signatures of past pathogen exposure. Among some 400 genotyped donors of the cohort, an average of approximately 220,000 unique TCR beta nucleotide sequences was sequenced per donor, of which roughly 17% were non-productive. The study profiled the T cell repertoires of around 700 subjects by immunosequencing and related them to cytomegalovirus serostatus. Every discovery cohort repertoire had been produced on one sequencing platform. To predict cytomegalovirus infection status, the study brought together high-throughput TCR immunosequencing, statistical association of individual TCRs with disease status, and machine learning. Typing coverage differed by locus: A, B, C, DRB1 and DQB1 were typed in roughly 629-630 donors, DQA1 in around 500, DPA1 in some 600, and DPB1 in 400 to 480. A later analysis re-examined previously published TCR beta repertoires from roughly 650 donors and added high-resolution HLA genotyping to investigate patterns of TCR occurrence. To decide whether each TCR beta V gene segment behaved as functional or pseudogenic, an earlier analysis of over 500 of the donors relied on high-throughput TCR beta sequencing. In a later genetic analysis, genome-wide SNP genotypes for about 55% of the 666 donors were used, and that subset was treated as a discovery cohort. Among the roughly 400 genotyped donors, approximately 82% belonged to the genetic ancestry cluster associated with self-reported Caucasian donors. Besides the first cohort of more than 650 subjects, a separate validation cohort made up of 120 different subjects was used. Approximately 310 gigabases of sequencing data and 80 million or so unique TCR sequences were included in an early release covering about 620 HLA-typed donors.

In the case of this clone: Its antigen target is currently unknown. It has no much larger one-base neighbor in the sample; base qualities were not kept.

Findings and caveats that apply to the study as a whole: The authors suggested that the approach could potentially be extended to other disease states and immunological phenotypes. In the study, about 150 TCR beta chains were listed as associated with cytomegalovirus. Because the 87-base-pair reads could not distinguish some IMGT-functional V segments, including TRBV6-2 and TRBV6-3, those segments were excluded. A later analysis found that HLA-associated TCR beta chains were more clonally expanded and had lower generation probabilities than equally common non-associated chains. A later analysis associated 15,000 to 20,000 TCR beta sequences with specific HLA alleles at a false discovery rate of 0.05. Because HLA typing was unavailable for some donors at each locus, only the typed subset was used in association tests. An association between a missense DCLRE1C variant and V-gene and J-gene trimming of TCR beta chains was found in a later genetic analysis and replicated in an independent cohort. A group of highly shared sequence variants was considered likely to be a technical artifact of the sequencing pipeline. Three of the identified cytomegalovirus-associated TCR beta chains were confirmed in vitro to be specific for cytomegalovirus antigens. Immune exposure information for the cohort was limited to CMV serostatus. Linkage disequilibrium might explain the correlated functional status among segregating V segments, but an unknown experimental factor could not be excluded. In both the original and validation cohorts, the classifier was reported to diagnose cytomegalovirus status with high specificity and sensitivity. An earlier analysis of approximately 590 of the donors showed that most TCR beta V segments appeared in productive rearrangements either about 87% or about 30% of the time, which broadly matched IMGT annotations. According to a later genetic analysis, donors in an Asian-associated ancestry cluster had fewer N-insertions in productive TCRs than the roughly 670-donor mean. Most TCR sequences were observed very rarely across donors, whereas some public TCRs were present in many individuals. A later analysis reported that several top co-occurrence clusters appeared linked to parvovirus B19, influenza, CMV and Epstein-Barr virus. Presence/absence analyses assumed roughly uniform sequencing depth across donors, an assumption that may not hold. According to a later analysis, TCR association rates differed among HLA loci, with DRB1 alleles showing the most associated TCRs and HLA-C alleles showing the fewest. The cohort was sequenced for TCR beta chains only, and without alpha or paired-chain data the features that could be detected were limited. According to a later analysis, most CMV-associated TCR beta chains appeared to be HLA-restricted, and the HLA associations seemed to be driven largely by CMV exposure. Strong co-occurrence of HLA alleles, especially DR and DQ, made assigning TCR associations to individual alleles difficult. A further reported finding was that TCR beta sequences accurately predicted the HLA-A and HLA-B alleles for most subjects in the first cohort. Because counts were too low, 15 to 20 rarely observed V segments, including chromosome 9 orphons, were left out of the earlier analysis of approximately 580 of the donors.

The junction shows trimming of 5 bases on V and 3 bases on J, and the gene matches do not reach 9 bases of it. The CDR3 starts with the cysteine, ends with the phenylalanine, and has 15 residues. Of all the DNA, just the CDR3 is kept, 45 bases in frame from base 1. Per the germline V gene, ENHRY is the CDR1 and SYGVKD is the CDR2. The library was produced with the immunoSEQ multiplex PCR assay. For the multiplex PCR, a mixture combining 60 forward primers for TCR Vbeta segments and 13 reverse primers for TCR Jbeta segments was used. A multiplex PCR assay on genomic DNA amplified the CDR3 region of rearranged TCR beta genes. The amplified TCR beta libraries were sequenced on the Illumina HiSeq System as 87-base-pair reads. The paper's data handling went like this. A later analysis counted 75 million to 100 million unique TCR beta chains across the 650 to 800 repertoires, and approximately 11 million of these chains were shared by at least two donors. Raw reads were error-corrected and collapsed into unique sequences with a nearest-neighbor algorithm that merged closely related sequences to remove PCR and sequencing errors. Alignment of CDR3 sequences to IMGT reference sequences was used to assign V, D and J gene segments. Each retained sequence needed at least a six-nucleotide match to both a V gene segment and a J gene segment. Rearrangements were classified as productive when the CDR3 lacked stop codons and remained in frame with V and J, and all other rearrangements were classified as non-productive. Following IMGT convention, CDR3 was defined as the stretch from the second conserved V-encoded cysteine up to the conserved J-encoded phenylalanine. The earlier analysis of fewer than 750 of the donors excluded sequences that lacked an unambiguous match to a single V gene segment. In an earlier analysis of a few hundred of the donors, V segments were called functional above 56.7% productive rearrangements and were called segregating when the between-donor standard deviation exceeded 5%. To diagnose cytomegalovirus status from the catalog of TCR beta chain sequences, a statistical classification framework was built. A later analysis assigned V and J genes by comparing TCR nucleotide sequences with IMGT/GENE-DB human TR gene sequences. In a later analysis, CDR3 sequences and most-parsimonious VDJ recombination scenarios were assigned using the TCRdist pipeline. A later analysis defined each TCR beta chain by its CDR3 amino acid sequence plus V-gene family, and excluded reads lacking a unique V-gene family. A later analysis removed 500 to 600 highly shared, low-generation-probability nucleotide sequences to deal with suspected cross-contamination and a sequencing artifact. A later analysis calculated a clonal expansion index for each public chain from normalized within-repertoire ranks of inferred template counts. In a later analysis, generation probabilities were computed with a VDJ recombination model fitted to out-of-frame rearrangements, and the resulting probabilities were checked against IGoR. In a later analysis, TCR-TCR, TCR-HLA and TCR-CMV co-occurrence was scored with hypergeometric tests, and a repertoire-size bias correction was applied to TCR pairs. In a later analysis, false discovery rates were estimated by permuting HLA or CMV assignments 20 times. In a later analysis, co-occurring TCRs were grouped with DBSCAN, and TCRdist sequence similarity was added when clustering was performed within HLA-allele-positive subsets. Repertoires with fewer than 30,000 or more than 120,000 public chains, plus five repertoires with anomalous nucleotide sharing, were excluded from co-occurrence clustering. TCRdb re-hosts the immuneACCESS table, in-frame sequences only. Its copies lack some clones; in the studies checked, an unresolved V gene accounts for under half of them, and the cause for the rest is not known. V, J and clone size are taken as reported in that table, and D and trimming were inferred from the DNA itself. The sample table contains approximately 150,000 clones; only one count was recorded for roughly three quarters of them. The top ten constitute more than 3% of the sample.

The cohort was made up of several hundred healthy bone marrow donors. At the time of sampling, every cohort member was nominally healthy, though immune exposures that went unrecorded were likely present. The donor tested CMV seronegative, placing the donor among the 350 or so seronegative members of the cohort. A peripheral blood sample was collected from each donor, and TCR beta sequencing was performed on peripheral blood mononuclear cells. Genomic DNA was extracted from the blood cell samples with the Qiagen DNeasy Blood Extraction Kit. The sequence was collected from a male donor in good health and CMV-seronegative. The chain uses TRBV10-3 and TRBJ2-7, with TRBD1 identical over 8 junction bases. Material: PBMCs. The CDR3 corresponds to CAISPARDRIYEQYF. At the DNA level, the sequence is TGTGCCATCAGTCCAGCCCGGGACAGGATCTACGAGCAGTACTTC.